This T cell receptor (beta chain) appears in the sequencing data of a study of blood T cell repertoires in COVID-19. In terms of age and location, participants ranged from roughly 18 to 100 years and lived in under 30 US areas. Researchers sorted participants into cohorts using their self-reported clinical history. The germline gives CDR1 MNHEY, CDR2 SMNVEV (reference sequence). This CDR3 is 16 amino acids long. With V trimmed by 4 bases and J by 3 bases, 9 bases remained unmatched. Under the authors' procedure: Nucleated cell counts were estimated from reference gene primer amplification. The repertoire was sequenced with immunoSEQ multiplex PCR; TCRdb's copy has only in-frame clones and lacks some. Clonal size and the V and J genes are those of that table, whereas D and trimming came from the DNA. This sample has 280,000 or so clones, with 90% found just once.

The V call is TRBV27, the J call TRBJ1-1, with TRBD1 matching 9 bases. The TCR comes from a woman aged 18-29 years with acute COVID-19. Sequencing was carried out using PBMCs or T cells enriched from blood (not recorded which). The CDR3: CASSSVGTGKHTEAFF. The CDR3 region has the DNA TGTGCCAGCAGTTCGGTCGGGACAGGGAAGCACACTGAAGCTTTCTTT.